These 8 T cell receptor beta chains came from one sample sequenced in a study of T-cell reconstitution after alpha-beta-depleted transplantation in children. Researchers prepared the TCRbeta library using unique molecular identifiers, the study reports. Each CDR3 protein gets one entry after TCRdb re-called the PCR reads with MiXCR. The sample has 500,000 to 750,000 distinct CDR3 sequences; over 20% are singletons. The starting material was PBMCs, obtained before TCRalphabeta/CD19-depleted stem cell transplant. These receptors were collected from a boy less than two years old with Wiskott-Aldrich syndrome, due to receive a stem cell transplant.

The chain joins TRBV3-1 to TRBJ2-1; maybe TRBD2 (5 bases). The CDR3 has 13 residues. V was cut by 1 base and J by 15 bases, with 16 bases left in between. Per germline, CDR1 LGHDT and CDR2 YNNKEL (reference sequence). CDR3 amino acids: CASSQGSPTGTFF. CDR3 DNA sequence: TGTGCCAGCAGCCAAGGATCCCCGACGGGAACGTTCTTC.

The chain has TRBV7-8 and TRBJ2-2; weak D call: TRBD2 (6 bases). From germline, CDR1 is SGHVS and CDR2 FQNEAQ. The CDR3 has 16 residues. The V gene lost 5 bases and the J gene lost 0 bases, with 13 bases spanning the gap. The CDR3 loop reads CASSRVGRTNTGELFF. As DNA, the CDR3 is TGTGCCAGCAGCAGAGTGGGGAGGACGAACACCGGGGAGCTGTTTTTT.

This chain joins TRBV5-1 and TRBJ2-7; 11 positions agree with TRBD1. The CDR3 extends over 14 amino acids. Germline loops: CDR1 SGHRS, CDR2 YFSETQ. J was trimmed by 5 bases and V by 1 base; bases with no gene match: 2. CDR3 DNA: TGCGCCAGCAGCTTGACGGGACAGGGGGACGAGCAGTACTTC. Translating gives CASSLTGQGDEQYF. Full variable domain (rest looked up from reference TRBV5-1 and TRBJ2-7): KAGVTQTPRYLIKTRGQQVTLSCSPISGHRSVSWYQQTPGQGLQFLFEYFSETQRNKGNFPGRFSGRQFSNSRSEMNVSTLELGDSALYLCASSLTGQGDEQYFGPGTRLTVT.

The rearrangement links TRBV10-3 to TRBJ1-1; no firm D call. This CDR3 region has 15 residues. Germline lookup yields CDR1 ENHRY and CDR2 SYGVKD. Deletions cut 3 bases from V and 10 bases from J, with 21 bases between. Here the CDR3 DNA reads TGTGCCATCAGTGATCCTATAGTGTCGTCCGTGGGAGCTTTCTTT. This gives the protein CAISDPIVSSVGAFF.

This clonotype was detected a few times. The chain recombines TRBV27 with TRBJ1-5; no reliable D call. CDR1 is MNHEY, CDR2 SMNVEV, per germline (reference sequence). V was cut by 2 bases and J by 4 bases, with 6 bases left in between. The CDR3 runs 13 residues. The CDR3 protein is CASSLRRNQPQHF. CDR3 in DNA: TGTGCCAGCAGTTTACGCAGGAATCAGCCCCAGCATTTT.

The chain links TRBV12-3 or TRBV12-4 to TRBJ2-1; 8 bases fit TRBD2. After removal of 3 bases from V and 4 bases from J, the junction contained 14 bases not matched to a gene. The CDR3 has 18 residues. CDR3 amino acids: CASSFLYSGGAKYNEQFF. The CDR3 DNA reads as TGTGCCAGCAGTTTTTTATACAGCGGGGGCGCAAAATACAATGAGCAGTTCTTC.

CDR3 in DNA: TGTGCCAGCAGCTTTTATCCAGATACGCAGTATTTT. Protein product: CASSFYPDTQYF. This sequence joins TRBV5-5 and TRBJ2-3; D not certain. Germline CDR1 SGHKS, CDR2 YYEKEE (reference sequence). The CDR3 totals 12 residues. The V end was cut by 2 bases, the J end by 4 bases, with 5 bases between.

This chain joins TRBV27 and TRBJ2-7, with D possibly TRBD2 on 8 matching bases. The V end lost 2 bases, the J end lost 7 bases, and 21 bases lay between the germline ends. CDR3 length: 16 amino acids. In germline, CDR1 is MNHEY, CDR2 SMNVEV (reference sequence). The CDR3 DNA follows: TGTGCCAGCAGTTTACGCGGGGGGACAGTATGGATTGAGCAGTACTTC. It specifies CASSLRGGTVWIEQYF.